The 15 T cell receptor beta chains given below trace back to one sample, sequenced in a study of blood T cell repertoires in COVID-19. TCRdb's table, derived via immunoSEQ multiplex PCR, lists solely in-frame clones and lacks some. The sample lists 110,000 or so clones, roughly 90% occurring once. Sequencing used peripheral blood. The receptors were gathered from a human donor in a cohort sampled during active COVID-19.

V usage is TRBV21-1 and J usage is TRBJ2-4; the table's D call TRBD2 went unverified against the DNA. TRBV21-1 corresponds to a pseudogene. This CDR3 spans 14 amino acids. DNA for the CDR3: TGTGCCAGCAGCAAATTGATGAGGGAAAACATTCAGTACTTC. Protein product: CASSKLMRENIQYF.

The chain combines TRBV7-2 with TRBJ2-5, with 11 positions matching TRBD2. From germline, CDR1 is SGHTA and CDR2 FQGNSA. The CDR3 loop spans 17 amino acids. V gave up 1 base and J gave up 1 base; unmatched junction bases: 5. The CDR3 DNA reads TGTGCCAGCAGCTTAGATACCGGGACTAGCGGCCAAGAGACCCAGTACTTC. Translating gives CASSLDTGTSGQETQYF.

This rearrangement joins TRBV28 to TRBJ2-7; 9 bases map to TRBD1. The CDR3 is made up of 15 amino acids. The V and J ends lost 8 bases and 6 bases, in that order; junction bases with no gene match: 14. CDR1 MDHEN and CDR2 SYDVKM come from the germline V gene. CDR3 sequence (DNA): TGTGCCAGCCACAGCGACGGGGACAGGGTCGGCGAGCAGTACTTC. Amino acid sequence: CASHSDGDRVGEQYF.

The chain combines TRBV11-2 with TRBJ2-3; TRBD1 matches 7 bases. Germline V gene data show CDR1 as SGHAT and CDR2 as FQNNGV. There are 15 residues in the CDR3. With 5 bases clipped from V and 3 bases from J, the junction kept 8 bases outside the gene matches. CDR3 amino acids: CASSKTGTETDTQYF. Written as DNA, the CDR3 is TGTGCCAGCAGCAAGACCGGGACAGAGACAGATACGCAGTATTTT.

V and J are TRBV6-4 and TRBJ1-5, with 7 bases identical to TRBD1. The V gene's germline CDR1 is MRHNA and CDR2 SNTAGT. The CDR3 covers 16 residues. Unmatched junction bases numbered 13, after V lost 4 bases and J lost 7 bases. CDR3 in amino acids: CASSGRDRLAWQPQHF. The CDR3 bases are TGTGCCAGCAGTGGCCGGGACAGACTAGCGTGGCAGCCCCAGCATTTT.

This chain's CDR3 is CASSINGGTSGRGCYNEQFF. CDR3 nucleotides: TGTGCCAGCAGCATAAACGGTGGTACTAGCGGGAGAGGGTGTTACAATGAGCAGTTCTTC. J is TRBJ2-1 and V is TRBV21-1; the D call of TRBD2 is as the table states it, not checked on the DNA. TRBV21-1 is a listed pseudogene. This CDR3 contains 20 residues.

This chain joins TRBV5-8 and TRBJ2-7, with TRBD1 identical over 7 bases. CDR1 and CDR2 (germline): SGHTS, YDEGEE. This CDR3 contains 13 residues. V lost 4 bases and J lost 5; bases outside the gene matches: 6. The CDR3 nucleotides read TGTGCCAGCAGCGCCGGGACAGCTGACGAGCAGTACTTC. It yields the protein CASSAGTADEQYF.

This chain connects TRBV19 to TRBJ1-5, with TRBD1 matching over 9 bases. Looked up from germline, CDR1 is LNHDA and CDR2 is SQIVND (reference sequence). The CDR3 runs 14 residues. After removal of 7 bases from V and 4 bases from J, the junction contained 5 bases not matched to a gene. As DNA, the CDR3 is TGTGCCAGTAATCTACAGGGGGCGAATCAGCCCCAGCATTTT. Amino acid sequence: CASNLQGANQPQHF. Combining the CDR3 with reference TRBV19 and TRBJ1-5 gives the whole variable domain DGGITQSPKYLFRKEGQNVTLSCEQNLNHDAMYWYRQDPGQGLRLIYYSQIVNDFQKGDIAEGYSVSREKKESFPLTVTSAQKNPTAFYLCASNLQGANQPQHFGDGTRLSIL.

The chain carries TRBV28 and TRBJ1-2; D is unresolved. CDR1 MDHEN and CDR2 SYDVKM come from the germline V gene. This CDR3 comprises 11 residues. V lost 2 bases and J 8 bases, leaving 6 bases between the germline ends. This CDR3 is CASSLGRGYTF. The CDR3 bases are TGTGCCAGCAGTTTAGGCCGAGGCTACACCTTC.

V gene TRBV24-1 combines with J gene TRBJ2-3; the match to TRBD1 covers 8 bases. CDR3 length equals 18 residues. Germline V lookup: CDR1 KGHDR, CDR2 SFDVKD. After removal of 0 bases from V and 0 bases from J, the junction contained 7 bases not matched to a gene. The CDR3 DNA reads TGTGCCACCAGTGATTTGCATGCAGGGGGCCGCAGCACAGATACGCAGTATTTT. Protein: CATSDLHAGGRSTDTQYF.

This clone was picked up one time. The V and J genes are TRBV5-1 and TRBJ1-6, with D unclear. The ends were cut back, 2 bases at V and 3 bases at J, with 12 bases in the middle. CDR3 length: 16 amino acids. Germline V gene lookup returns CDR1 SGHRS and CDR2 YFSETQ. CDR3 protein: CASSFSEVVYNSPLHF. CDR3 bases: TGCGCCAGCAGCTTCTCGGAGGTGGTCTATAATTCACCCCTCCACTTT.

V gene TRBV30 combines with J gene TRBJ1-2; D gene ambiguous. Trimming removed 2 bases at V and 5 bases at J, with 12 bases between. Per germline, CDR1 GTSNPN and CDR2 SVGIG (reference sequence). The CDR3 runs 13 residues. This CDR3 is CAWSKGGRYGYTF. CDR3 DNA: TGTGCCTGGAGTAAGGGCGGGAGGTATGGCTACACCTTC.

The V gene is TRBV11-3, the J gene TRBJ2-2; TRBD1 agrees at 8 bases. CDR1 SGHNT and CDR2 YENEEA come from the germline V gene. With V trimmed by 5 bases and J by 0 bases, 5 bases remained unmatched. The CDR3 consists of 16 residues. The CDR3 protein is CASSRNRGSNTGELFF. The CDR3, as DNA: TGTGCCAGCAGCAGAAACAGGGGGTCGAACACCGGGGAGCTGTTTTTT.

CDR3 nucleotide sequence: TGCGCCAGCAGCCTCACAGCGAACACTGAAGCTTTCTTT. This sequence encodes CASSLTANTEAFF. The J gene is TRBJ1-1, the V gene TRBV5-1; D uncertain. Germline-derived CDR1 and CDR2 are SGHRS and YFSETQ. The CDR3 length is 13 residues. Trimming cost V 4 bases and J 1 base, with 8 bases left between them.

V is TRBV3-1 (or the pseudogene TRBV3-2) and J is TRBJ2-7, with 9 positions matching TRBD2. V was pared by 1 base and J by 6 bases, with 7 bases of the junction left unmatched. The CDR3 runs to 15 residues. The germline gives CDR1 LGHDT, CDR2 YNNKEL (reference sequence). In nucleotides, the CDR3 is TGTGCCAGCAGCCAAGGAAGCGGGGGGTCCCGCGAGCAGTACTTC. Encoded protein: CASSQGSGGSREQYF.